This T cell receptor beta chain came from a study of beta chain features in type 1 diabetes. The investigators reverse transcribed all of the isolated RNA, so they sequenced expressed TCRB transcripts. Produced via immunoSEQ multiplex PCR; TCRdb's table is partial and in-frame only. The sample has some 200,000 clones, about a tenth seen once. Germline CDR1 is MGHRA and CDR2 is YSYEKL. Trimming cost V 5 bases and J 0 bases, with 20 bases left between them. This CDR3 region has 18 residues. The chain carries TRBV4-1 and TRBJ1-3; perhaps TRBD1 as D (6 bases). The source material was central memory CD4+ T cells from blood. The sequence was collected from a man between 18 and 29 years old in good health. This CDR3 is CASSDLGQGFFSGNTIYF. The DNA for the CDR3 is TGCGCCAGCAGCGATTTGGGACAAGGGTTCTTCTCTGGAAACACCATATATTTT.